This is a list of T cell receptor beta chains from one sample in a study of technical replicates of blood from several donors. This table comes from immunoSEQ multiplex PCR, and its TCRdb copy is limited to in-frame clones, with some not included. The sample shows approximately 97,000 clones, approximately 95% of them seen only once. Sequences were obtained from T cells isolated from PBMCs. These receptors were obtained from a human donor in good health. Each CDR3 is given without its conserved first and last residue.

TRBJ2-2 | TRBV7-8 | ASSPLTGLAGELF
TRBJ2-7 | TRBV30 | AWRGAPYEQY
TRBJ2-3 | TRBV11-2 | ASSHTTGRSTDTQY
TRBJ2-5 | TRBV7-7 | ASSLGLAGQETQY
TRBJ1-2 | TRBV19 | ASSTQGMGRGYT
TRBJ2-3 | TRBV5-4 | ASSHLTTSDTQY
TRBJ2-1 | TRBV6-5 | ASGRLDISYNEQF
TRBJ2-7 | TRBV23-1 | ASSDRNVGQGAYEQY
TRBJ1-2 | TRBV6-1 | ASSEWGGDYGYT
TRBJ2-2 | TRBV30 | AWDSLSNTGELF
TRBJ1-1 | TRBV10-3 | AIMQGLGTEAF
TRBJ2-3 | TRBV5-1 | ASSSGTSGRYTDTQY
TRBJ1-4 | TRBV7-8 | ASSWPNEKLF
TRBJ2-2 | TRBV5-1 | ASSLTGVETGELF
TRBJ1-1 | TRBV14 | ASGQDGVGRGAF
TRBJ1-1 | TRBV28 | ASSFGTQNTEAF
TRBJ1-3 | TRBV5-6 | ASSRQGQGNTIY
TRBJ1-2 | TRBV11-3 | ASSLDMTGRHGYT
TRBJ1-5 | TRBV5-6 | ASSLGATGGQPQH
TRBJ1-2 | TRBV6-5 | ASSYAVGRGNYGYT
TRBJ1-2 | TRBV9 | ASSVTDGTLYGYT
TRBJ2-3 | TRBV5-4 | ASSLTSVGTDTQY
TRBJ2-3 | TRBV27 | ASSWVDPRGTDTQY
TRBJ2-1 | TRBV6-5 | ASTGSGRGEQF
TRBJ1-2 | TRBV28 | ASTFLQGYNLIGGYT
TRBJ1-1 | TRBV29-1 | SLTGGNTEAF
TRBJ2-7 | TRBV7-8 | ASSLVLVYYEQY
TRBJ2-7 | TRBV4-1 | ASSQGGDYEQY
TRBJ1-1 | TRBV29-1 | SVETGGNTEAF
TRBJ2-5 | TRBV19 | ASSSLAGKETQY
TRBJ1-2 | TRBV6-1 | ASSAKLLTAQTT
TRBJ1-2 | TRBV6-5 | ASSYTGSGYT
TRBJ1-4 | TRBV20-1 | SAKGSEKLF
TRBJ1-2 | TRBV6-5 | ASTRQGLGHGYT
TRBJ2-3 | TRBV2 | ASCPGEYTDTQY
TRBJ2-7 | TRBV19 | ASSDRASGLSSYEQY
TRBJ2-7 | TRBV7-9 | ATLDNLSYEQY
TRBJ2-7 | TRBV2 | ASTSHEQY
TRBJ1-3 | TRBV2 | ASLHFSGNTIY
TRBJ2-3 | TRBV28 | ASSRQGVGGTQY
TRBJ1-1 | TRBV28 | ASSPPGTRTRNTEAF
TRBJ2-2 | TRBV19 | ASTTGQGRVELF
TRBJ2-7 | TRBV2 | ASRAPGGLAGGGNYEQY
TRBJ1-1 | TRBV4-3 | ASSRSPGQGNTEAF
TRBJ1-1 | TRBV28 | ASTIGGTVNTEAF
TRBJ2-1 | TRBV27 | ASSWGLGGNEQF
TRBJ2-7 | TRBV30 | AWSLLGTGSEQY
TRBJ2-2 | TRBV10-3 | AISVGGSTGELF
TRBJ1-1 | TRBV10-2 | ASSDSGSGNTEAF
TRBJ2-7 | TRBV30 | AWSEGLQGIYEQY
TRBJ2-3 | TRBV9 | ASSAEGDTQY
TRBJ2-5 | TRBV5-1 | ASTRLAGEQTQY
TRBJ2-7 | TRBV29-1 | SVATGSFEQY
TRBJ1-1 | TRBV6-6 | ASSLSNRGPITEAF
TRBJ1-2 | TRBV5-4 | ASSVDRVTYGYT
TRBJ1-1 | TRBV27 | ASSYGGFGNTEAF
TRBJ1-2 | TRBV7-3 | ASSLSYSGTGGAGYT
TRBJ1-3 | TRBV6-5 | ASSRWGERNTIY
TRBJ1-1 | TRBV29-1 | SVKRTMNTEAF
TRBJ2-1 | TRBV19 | ASSIGLAGTAEQF